The text below deals with one TCR beta chain. The data derive from a study of blood T cell repertoires in COVID-19. Across the study: T cells, B-cell-depleted T cells, or PBMCs supplied cDNA or gDNA.

CDR1 is LGHNT and CDR2 is FRNRAP in the germline V gene. CDR3 size: 13 residues. Trimming stripped 6 bases from V and 0 bases from J, with 9 bases between. Only in-frame clones appear in the TCRdb table, and some are missing; sequencing was by immunoSEQ multiplex PCR. The table has about 400,000 clones, about nine tenths seen once. Sequencing was carried out using PBMCs or T cells enriched from blood (not recorded which). This chain uses TRBV12-5 with TRBJ2-7; no clear D. The receptor's source is a woman in her twenties or thirties who had recovered from COVID-19. The CDR3 region has the DNA TGTGCTAGTGGCACGAGGTCCTCCTACGAGCAGTACTTC. It encodes CASGTRSSYEQYF. Complete variable domain (other parts from reference TRBV12-5 and TRBJ2-7): DARVTQTPRHKVTEMGQEVTMRCQPILGHNTVFWYRQTMMQGLELLAYFRNRAPLDDSGMPKDRFSAEMPDATLATLKIQPSEPRDSAVYFCASGTRSSYEQYFGPGTRLTVT.